The 31 T cell receptor beta chains below all came from one sample that was sequenced in a study of response to subunit inactivated influenza vaccine. TCRdb analysed the RT-PCR reads with MiXCR anew, one entry per CDR3 protein. The repertoire includes about 530,000 distinct CDR3 sequences, over 10% of them detected once, and roughly 14% sits in the top ten. The source was PBMCs from blood, collected roughly 45 days after vaccination. The receptor set was obtained from a middle-aged man who received an inactivated influenza vaccine.

At least ten counts were recorded for this clonotype. CDR3 amino acids: CSANSLPGQPIINNSPLHF. DNA of the CDR3: TGCAGTGCGAATTCCCTTCCGGGACAGCCGATTATTAATAATTCACCCCTCCACTTT. The chain couples TRBV20-1 to TRBJ1-6; 7 bases map to TRBD1. The CDR3 is made up of 19 amino acids. Germline loops: CDR1 DFQATT, CDR2 SNEGSKA (reference sequence). After removal of 6 bases from V and 5 bases from J, the junction contained 22 bases not matched to a gene.

The sample holds a few counts of this clonotype. The rearrangement joins TRBV5-5 to TRBJ2-1; 13 bases agree with TRBD2. The germline V gene has CDR1 SGHKS and CDR2 YYEKEE (reference sequence). Unmatched junction bases numbered 8, after V lost 5 bases and J lost 6 bases. The CDR3 is 16 amino acids. The CDR3 DNA sequence: TGTGCCAGCAGGACTACCGGACTAGCGGGAGCCAATGAGCAGTTCTTC. Translated, it gives CASRTTGLAGANEQFF.

The gene calls are TRBV4-2 and TRBJ2-3; 7 bases fit TRBD2. The trim removed 1 base at V and 1 base at J, leaving 11 bases unmatched. Looked up from germline, CDR1 is LGHNA and CDR2 is YNFKEQ. The CDR3 loop spans 18 amino acids. The CDR3 reads CASSQGGGLGRGTDTQYF. The CDR3 DNA reads TGTGCCAGCAGCCAAGGCGGCGGACTAGGGAGGGGCACAGATACGCAGTATTTT.

This chain links TRBV12-3 or TRBV12-4 with TRBJ2-1; 12 nucleotides align to TRBD2. CDR3 length: 15 amino acids. V shed 6 bases, J shed 1 base, and the junction held 1 base outside the gene matches. The CDR3 sequence: CASRGLAGSYNEQFF. In DNA form, the CDR3 reads TGTGCCAGCAGGGGACTAGCGGGTTCCTACAATGAGCAGTTCTTC.

In its sample, this clonotype was seen a few times. The chain employs TRBV11-2 and TRBJ2-5; D uncertain. Trimming left V 8 bases short and J 5 bases short, with 12 bases between. This CDR3 spans 12 amino acids. From germline, CDR1 is SGHAT and CDR2 FQNNGV. CDR3 protein: CASRRTRETQYF. CDR3 bases: TGTGCCAGCCGTCGCACCCGTGAGACCCAGTACTTC.

This clonotype was observed at least ten times. The chain recombines TRBV7-2 with TRBJ2-7; no reliable D call. Germline V gene sequence: CDR1 SGHTA, CDR2 FQGNSA. V was shortened by 3 bases and J by 7 bases, with 13 bases between the two germline ends. This CDR3 has 13 residues. CDR3 amino acids: CASSFSGPREQYF. CDR3 sequence (DNA): TGTGCCAGCAGCTTCTCGGGCCCGCGGGAGCAGTACTTC.

The chain has TRBV6-2 or TRBV6-3 and TRBJ2-5, with unresolved D. The CDR3 has 12 residues. The V end lost 7 bases, the J end lost 4 bases, and 10 bases lay between the germline ends. In germline, CDR1 is MNHEY, CDR2 SVGEGT. CDR3 DNA: TGTGCCAGCACGTGGGGAAGAGAGACCCAGTACTTC. It yields the protein CASTWGRETQYF.

The gene calls are TRBV10-3 and TRBJ2-1; 10 bases map to TRBD1. CDR1 is ENHRY and CDR2 is SYGVKD in the germline V gene. CDR3 size: 16 residues. V shed 7 bases and J 5 bases; nucleotides not matched to a gene: 11. The CDR3 here is CAITRTGGRSNNEQFF. CDR3 sequence (DNA): TGTGCCATCACTCGGACAGGGGGTCGGTCCAACAATGAGCAGTTCTTC.

Many counts were recorded for this clonotype. CDR3 sequence reads: CSVEGQGVSGYTF. The CDR3 DNA follows: TGCAGCGTTGAAGGGCAGGGCGTAAGTGGCTACACCTTC. V and J are TRBV29-1 and TRBJ1-2; maybe TRBD1 (5 bases). This CDR3 has 13 residues. Germline CDR1 is SQVTM and CDR2 is ANQGSEA. With 1 base removed from V and 7 bases from J, the gap between germline ends came to 13 bases.

This chain links TRBV7-9 with TRBJ2-3; D is uncertain. The germline CDR1 and CDR2 sequences are SEHNR and FQNEAQ (reference sequence). V lost 5 bases and J lost 1, with 13 bases in between. The CDR3 sequence is 15 residues long. The CDR3 here is CASSISRLGTDTQYF. The CDR3 DNA is TGTGCCAGCAGCATTTCCCGCTTGGGCACAGATACGCAGTATTTT.

A remark on this clonotype: This may be a read error: a much more frequent sequence differs by one nucleotide. The J gene is TRBJ1-1, the V gene TRBV12-3 or TRBV12-4; 7 positions agree with TRBD1. This CDR3 comprises 15 residues. CDR3 DNA sequence: TGTGCCAGCAGCCCCCCGACAGGGCTGTTTGATGAAGCTTACTTT. Encoded protein: CASSPPTGLFDEAYF.

Here the CDR3 reads CSVAPSFYEQFF. In nucleotides, the CDR3 is TGCAGCGTTGCCCCCTCGTTTTACGAGCAGTTCTTC. The chain combines TRBV29-1 with TRBJ2-1; D remains ambiguous. V lost 4 bases and J lost 10, with 14 bases in between. The CDR3 contains 12 residues. The germline CDR1 and CDR2 sequences are SQVTM and ANQGSEA.

V and J are TRBV5-1 and TRBJ2-3, with a possible D match to TRBD2 (5 bases). Germline values: CDR1 SGHRS, CDR2 YFSETQ. V lost 0 bases, J lost 2 bases, and 13 bases lay in between. This CDR3 spans 16 amino acids. The CDR3 loop is CASSLGTQVNTDTQYF. The CDR3 DNA reads TGCGCCAGCAGCTTGGGGACTCAAGTAAACACAGATACGCAGTATTTT.

This clonotype was seen ten or more times. The chain carries TRBV11-2 and TRBJ1-1, with 9 bases matching TRBD1. The V gene end was trimmed by 5 bases and the J gene end by 3 bases; junction bases not matched to a gene: 10. Germline CDR1 is SGHAT and CDR2 is FQNNGV. The CDR3 is made up of 16 amino acids. The CDR3 nucleotides read TGTGCCAGCAGCGGTTACAGGGGGCTCGGTGACACTGAAGCTTTCTTT. The encoded protein is CASSGYRGLGDTEAFF.

This clonotype occurred many times. The chain uses TRBV7-2 and TRBJ1-4; 9 bases fit TRBD1. The germline V gene encodes CDR1 SGHTA and CDR2 FQGNSA. Trimming removed 5 bases from V and 3 bases from J; junction bases left unmatched: 4. CDR3 length: 15 residues. CDR3 coding DNA: TGTGCCAGCAGCCAACAGGGGGCTGCTAATGAAAAACTGTTTTTT. Its translation: CASSQQGAANEKLFF.

The gene calls are TRBV3-1 and TRBJ2-5, with 7 bases aligning to TRBD1. V lost 4 bases and J lost 2; bases outside the gene matches: 7. CDR1 is LGHDT, CDR2 YNNKEL, per germline (reference sequence). This CDR3 has 15 amino acids. CDR3 amino acids: CASSPSTGIQETQYF. The CDR3 nucleotides read TGTGCCAGCAGCCCCTCGACAGGGATTCAAGAGACCCAGTACTTC.

This clonotype was seen only a few times. The chain recombines TRBV15 with TRBJ2-4, with D perhaps assigned TRBD1 or TRBD2 (5 bases each). The CDR3 runs 15 residues. Germline V gene data show CDR1 as LNHNV and CDR2 as YYDKDF (reference sequence). Trimming left V 4 bases short and J 0 bases short, with 10 bases between. Written as DNA, the CDR3 is TGTGCCACCAGCAACCCCGGGACAGCCAAAAACATTCAGTACTTC. Translated, it gives CATSNPGTAKNIQYF.

The chain combines TRBV7-2 with TRBJ2-1; tentatively, D is TRBD2 (6 bases). The V gene's germline CDR1 is SGHTA and CDR2 FQGNSA. The CDR3 is 14 amino acids. V was clipped by 5 bases and J by 6 bases, with 14 bases between them. The CDR3 nucleotides read TGTGCCAGCAGCCTTGCCGGGAGTCTCAATGAGCAGTTCTTC. This sequence encodes CASSLAGSLNEQFF.

This clonotype was counted between two and nine times. The V call is TRBV28, the J call TRBJ2-5, with D tentatively TRBD1 (6 bases). This CDR3 comprises 14 residues. The germline gives CDR1 MDHEN, CDR2 SYDVKM. V was shortened by 6 bases and J by 2 bases, with 13 bases between the two germline ends. As DNA, the CDR3 is TGTGCCAGCAGGATGGTGGACAGACAAGAGACCCAGTACTTC. Translation gives CASRMVDRQETQYF.

This chain uses TRBV7-9 with TRBJ2-7; D ambiguous. The V end lost 4 bases, the J end lost 5 bases, and 9 bases lay between the germline ends. The length of the CDR3 is 12 residues. Germline CDR1 is SEHNR and CDR2 is FQNEAQ (reference sequence). CDR3 coding DNA: TGTGCCAGCAGCTATAACCCCCACGAGCAGTACTTC. Encoded protein: CASSYNPHEQYF. The entire variable domain, with the rest obtained from reference TRBV7-9 and TRBJ2-7, is as follows: DTGVSQNPRHKITKRGQNVTFRCDPISEHNRLYWYRQTLGQGPEFLTYFQNEAQLEKSRLLSDRFSAERPKGSFSTLEIQRTEQGDSAMYLCASSYNPHEQYFGPGTRLTVT.

In its sample, this clonotype was seen a few times. The gene calls are TRBV24-1 and TRBJ2-7, with D possibly TRBD1 on 5 matching bases. CDR3 length: 14 amino acids. Looked up from germline, CDR1 is KGHDR and CDR2 is SFDVKD. The V gene lost 3 bases and the J gene lost 6 bases, with 14 bases spanning the gap. This CDR3 is CATSDPTQGSEQYF. In DNA form, the CDR3 reads TGTGCCACCAGTGATCCAACTCAGGGTTCCGAGCAGTACTTC.

Ten or more counts support this clonotype. For the CDR3, the DNA is TGTGCCACCAGTGCGGCGGGAGGGACTGAAGCTTTCTTT. Translated, it gives CATSAAGGTEAFF. The chain links TRBV24-1 to TRBJ1-1; no clear D gene. Deletions cut 5 bases from V and 5 bases from J, with 11 bases between. The germline V gene encodes CDR1 KGHDR and CDR2 SFDVKD. CDR3 length: 13 residues.

This sequence joins TRBV10-3 and TRBJ2-1; 12 bases fit TRBD1. From germline, CDR1 is ENHRY and CDR2 SYGVKD. The V gene end was trimmed by 4 bases and the J gene end by 7 bases; junction bases not matched to a gene: 14. The CDR3 has 18 amino acids. The CDR3 DNA follows: TGTGCCATCAGTGTCTCTGAAGGGACAGGGGGCAGGAGGAATGAGCAGTTCTTC. Translation: CAISVSEGTGGRRNEQFF.

The rearrangement uses TRBV2 and TRBJ2-2; 11 nucleotides align to TRBD1. The trim removed 8 bases at V and 5 bases at J, leaving 7 bases unmatched. CDR1 is SNHLY, CDR2 FYNNEI, per germline. CDR3 size: 15 residues. CDR3 coding DNA: TGTGCCAGCGTCTGGGGGACAGGGGGGACCGGGGAGCTGTTTTTT. The encoded protein is CASVWGTGGTGELFF.

This clonotype was counted a few times. CDR3 amino acids: CSAPEGGDGEQFF. The DNA for the CDR3 is TGCAGTGCCCCGGAAGGCGGGGATGGTGAGCAGTTCTTC. The rearrangement links TRBV20-1 to TRBJ2-1, with D possibly being TRBD2 (6 bases). The CDR3 is 13 residues long. The V gene lost 6 bases and the J gene lost 9 bases, with 18 bases spanning the gap. The germline V gene encodes CDR1 DFQATT and CDR2 SNEGSKA (reference sequence).

The chain combines TRBV5-8 with TRBJ1-4; D is uncertain. The CDR3 consists of 14 residues. With 1 base removed from V and 5 bases from J, the gap between germline ends came to 9 bases. Germline lookup yields CDR1 SGHTS and CDR2 YDEGEE. DNA for the CDR3: TGTGCCAGCAGCTTGACAGAAGGGAATGAAAAACTGTTTTTT. As protein: CASSLTEGNEKLFF.

This clonotype was observed a few times. V and J are TRBV20-1 and TRBJ2-7, with TRBD2 matching 9 bases. Per germline, CDR1 DFQATT and CDR2 SNEGSKA (reference sequence). V shed 5 bases and J 9 bases; nucleotides not matched to a gene: 20. The length of the CDR3 is 16 residues. In nucleotides, the CDR3 is TGCAGTGCTGCTAAGGAACAGATGCTAGCGGGGAACCGGCAGTACTTC. Amino acid sequence: CSAAKEQMLAGNRQYF.

The table lists this clonotype with a few counts. V gene TRBV7-2 combines with J gene TRBJ2-5; D remains unclear. The CDR3 length is 15 residues. V was trimmed by 3 bases and J by 0 bases, leaving 11 bases between them. The germline V gene encodes CDR1 SGHTA and CDR2 FQGNSA. In nucleotides, the CDR3 is TGTGCCAGCAGCTTTTCCTCAAGGAACCAAGAGACCCAGTACTTC. This translates into CASSFSSRNQETQYF.

This chain connects TRBV12-3 or TRBV12-4 to TRBJ2-5; D ambiguous. V lost 5 bases and J lost 5, with 15 bases in between. The CDR3 has 14 residues. The CDR3 region has the DNA TGTGCCAGCAGTCCCTATAATCGGGCGGAGACCCAGTACTTC. Translated: CASSPYNRAETQYF.

J is TRBJ2-4 and V is TRBV9, with 12 bases fitting TRBD2. The length of the CDR3 is 15 residues. Germline trimming cut 2 bases from V and 8 bases from J; bases unmatched to any gene: 5. Germline V gene lookup returns CDR1 SGDLS and CDR2 YYNGEE. The CDR3 reads CASSVLAGGQDIQYF. CDR3 nucleotide sequence: TGTGCCAGCAGCGTGCTAGCGGGAGGGCAGGACATTCAGTACTTC.

Here the CDR3 reads CATRQIQTHIQYF. CDR3 nucleotide sequence: TGTGCCACAAGACAGATCCAGACCCACATTCAGTACTTC. The chain uses TRBV19 and TRBJ2-4; weak D call: TRBD1 (5 bases). CDR3 length equals 13 residues. Germline lookup yields CDR1 LNHDA and CDR2 SQIVND (reference sequence). The V end was cut by 10 bases, the J end by 8 bases, with 18 bases between. Supplemented by reference TRBV19 and TRBJ2-4, the full variable domain reads DGGITQSPKYLFRKEGQNVTLSCEQNLNHDAMYWYRQDPGQGLRLIYYSQIVNDFQKGDIAEGYSVSREKKESFPLTVTSAQKNPTAFYLCATRQIQTHIQYFGAGTRLSVL.